A single sample is the source of the 17 T cell receptor beta chains below, sequenced in a study of CD8+ T cells in alopecia areata. In each case, RNA was isolated and then reverse transcribed into cDNA as the sequencing template. The data were produced by immunoSEQ multiplex PCR, yet TCRdb's version contains in-frame clones alone and is incomplete. The sample holds around 290,000 clones, and no clone turns up only once. CD4, CD8alpha, NKG2D, NKG2ACE and other markers guided sorting of pooled cutaneous lymph node cells. Sequenced: CD4+ T cells sorted from a lymph node. Source of these receptors: a C3H/HeJ mouse with alopecia areata. The MHC haplotype of this mouse line is H2-k.

This clone has a handful of counts. Gene and germline names: mouse. The DNA ends 4 residues before the CDR3 does, and the rest of the CDR3 is filled in from the germline J gene. The V gene is TRBV5, the J gene TRBJ2-3, with D possibly TRBD1 on 5 matching bases. The V and J ends lost 0 bases and 0 bases respectively, with 10 bases between them. Germline values: CDR1 LGHNA, CDR2 YNLKQL (reference sequence). The CDR3 is made up of 16 amino acids. The CDR3 reads CASSQEGVPSAETLYF. The DNA read from the CDR3 is TGTGCCAGCAGCCAAGAAGGGGTCCCGAGTGCAGAA.

This clone appeared a few times. Gene names follow the mouse nomenclature. The read terminates 4 residues ahead of where the CDR3 ends, so the germline J gene completes it. The sample carries other DNA sequences with the same CDR3. The V gene is TRBV31, the J gene TRBJ2-1, with 7 nucleotides matching TRBD1. The CDR3 consists of 14 residues. V was pared by 1 base and J by 0 bases, with 0 bases of the junction left unmatched. Germline V gene sequence: CDR1 GKSSPN, CDR2 SITVG. The sequenced CDR3 bases are TGTGCCTGGAGTCGACAGGGTAACTATGCT. It encodes CAWSRQGNYA. The whole CDR3 sequence is CAWSRQGNYAEQFF.

Comments on this clone: Genes and germline are mouse. The CDR3 extends 4 residues past the end of the read, so its final part is completed from the germline J gene. Other DNA sequences within the sample encode an identical CDR3. V usage is TRBV19 and J usage is TRBJ1-2; 8 bases line up with TRBD1. CDR3 length: 13 amino acids. J was trimmed by 3 bases and V by 5 bases; bases with no gene match: 3. Germline V lookup: CDR1 FNHDT, CDR2 SITEND (reference sequence). CDR3 sequence: CASSLTGDSDYTF. Incomplete CDR3 DNA: TGTGCCAGCAGCCTGACAGGGGACTCC.

There are a few counts of this clone. The germline and genes are mouse ones. The missing CDR3 end, 3 residues past where the read stops, is filled in from the germline J gene. The rearrangement links TRBV19 to TRBJ1-6, with 7 bases matching TRBD1. TRBJ1-6 is classed as an ORF, of uncertain function. The J segment lost 2 bases and the V segment lost 0 bases, leaving 2 bases of the junction unmatched. This CDR3 is 16 amino acids long. The germline CDR1 and CDR2 sequences are FNHDT and SITEND (reference sequence). The part of the CDR3 DNA that was read is TGTGCCAGCAGTATAGGGGACAGCACCTATAATTCGCCC. Its protein is CASSIGDSTYNSP. The entire CDR3 protein is CASSIGDSTYNSPLYF.

A few counts support this clone. Gene labels here are mouse ones. The read terminates 4 residues ahead of where the CDR3 ends, so the germline J gene completes it. The chain employs TRBV13-3 and TRBJ2-3, with 11 bases aligning to TRBD2. Trimming cost V 4 bases and J 4 bases; bases outside gene matches: 5. The germline V gene has CDR1 NNHDY and CDR2 SYVADS. This CDR3 comprises 15 residues. The CDR3 reads CASSHDWGGTETLYF. The sequenced part of the CDR3 DNA is TGTGCCAGCAGTCACGACTGGGGGGGTACAGAA.

A note on this clone: This clone may be a read error of a much larger clone one base away. Mouse germline and gene names are used. The read ends 4 residues early relative to the CDR3; the germline J gene fills the gap. This sample also contains other DNA sequences that code for the same CDR3. The chain links TRBV13-1 to TRBJ1-2, with a weak D call TRBD1 (5 bases). The CDR3 runs 13 residues. V was clipped by 0 bases and J by 3 bases, with 6 bases between them. CDR1 is NSHNY, CDR2 SYGAGN, per germline. The sequenced CDR3 bases are TGTGCCAGCAGTGATGGAGGGGACTCC. It is translated as CASSDGGDS. Given in full, the CDR3 is CASSDGGDSDYTF.

Regarding this clone: Mouse gene names apply. The read is 3 residues too short to cover the CDR3 end, so that end is filled in from the germline J gene. The rearrangement joins TRBV5 to TRBJ1-6; a possible D gene is TRBD1 (5 bases). TRBJ1-6 is reported as an ORF; its role is uncertain. This CDR3 is 15 amino acids long. V lost 1 base, J lost 1 base, and 5 bases lay in between. CDR1 LGHNA and CDR2 YNLKQL come from the germline V gene (reference sequence). The CDR3 protein is CASSQGQSYNSPLYF. CDR3 bases read: TGTGCCAGCAGCCAAGGACAGTCCTATAATTCGCCC.

This clone has only a few counts. The germline and genes are mouse ones. The CDR3 end falls 4 residues outside the read, so it is completed with the germline J gene. The sample carries other DNA sequences with the same CDR3. V is TRBV2 and J is TRBJ1-1, with TRBD1 matching 9 bases. This CDR3 has 15 amino acids. V gave up 2 bases and J gave up 3 bases; unmatched junction bases: 4. Germline CDR1 and CDR2: LGHNA and YSYQKL. CDR3 region: CASSQTGGADTEVFF. The CDR3 DNA, read in part, is TGTGCCAGCAGCCAAACAGGGGGCGCGGACACA. The full variable domain, completed using reference TRBV2 and TRBJ1-1, is DPKIIQKPKYLVAVTGSEKILICEQYLGHNAMYWYRQSAKKPLEFMFSYSYQKLMDNQTASSRFQPQSSKKNHLDLQITALKPDDSATYFCASSQTGGADTEVFFGKGTRLTVV.

This clone was seen a handful of times. The genes are named according to mouse. The read comes to an end 4 residues before the CDR3 does, leaving the germline J gene to fill in the end. The genes are TRBV13-3 and TRBJ2-7, with D perhaps TRBD2 (6 bases). V was clipped by 2 bases and J by 3 bases, with 9 bases between them. Germline CDR1 and CDR2: NNHDY and SYVADS. CDR3 length equals 13 residues. CDR3: CASSEVGGYEQYF. The sequenced CDR3 bases are TGTGCCAGCAGTGAAGTTGGGGGCTAT.

As regards this clone: Mouse names are used for the genes. Read sequence stops 3 residues before the CDR3 end, and the germline J gene provides the missing end. The V and J genes are TRBV2 and TRBJ1-6; the match to TRBD1 covers 7 bases. Being an ORF, TRBJ1-6 has a function that is uncertain. Germline assignment: CDR1 LGHNA and CDR2 YSYQKL. V lost 4 bases and J lost 10; bases outside the gene matches: 7. The CDR3 runs to 14 residues. The CDR3 region is CASSPRDSNSPLYF. The sequenced CDR3 bases are TGTGCCAGCAGCCCAAGGGACAGTAACTCGCCC.

Many counts were recorded for this clone. Germline and genes here are mouse. The DNA ends 4 residues before the CDR3 does, and the rest of the CDR3 is filled in from the germline J gene. Other nucleotide sequences in the sample specify the same CDR3. The V and J genes are TRBV17 and TRBJ2-5; perhaps TRBD1 as D (7 bases). Germline CDR1 is MNHDT and CDR2 is YYDKIL. This CDR3 has 15 amino acids. Partial CDR3 DNA: TGTGCTAGCAGTAGAGATAGGGGGCGCGGGGAC. Amino acid sequence: CASSRDRGRGD. Given in full, the CDR3 is CASSRDRGRGDTQYF.

This clone was seen a handful of times. The gene names given are mouse names. The read halts 4 residues ahead of the CDR3 end, with the missing end drawn from the germline J gene. The V gene is TRBV5, the J gene TRBJ2-5; TRBD1 matches at 7 bases. Germline V lookup: CDR1 LGHNA, CDR2 YNLKQL (reference sequence). The CDR3 is made up of 14 amino acids. The sequenced CDR3 bases are TGTGCCAGCAGCCAAGAGGGGGACAGAGAC. The encoded protein is CASSQEGDRD. The complete CDR3 sequence is CASSQEGDRDTQYF.

Concerning this clone itself: The gene symbols are mouse symbols. The CDR3 extends 4 residues past the end of the read, so its final part is completed from the germline J gene. The chain carries TRBV13-1 and TRBJ2-3; 7 bases align to TRBD1. The length of the CDR3 is 16 residues. The V gene end was trimmed by 2 bases and the J gene end by 0 bases; junction bases not matched to a gene: 6. Germline values: CDR1 NSHNY, CDR2 SYGAGN. The CDR3 bases that were read are TGTGCCAGCAGTGAACCCCGGGACAGTAGTGCAGAA. Translated: CASSEPRDSSAE. The complete CDR3 reads CASSEPRDSSAETLYF.

With respect to this clone: The genes and germline here are from mouse. The read stops 4 residues short of the end of the CDR3; the missing end is completed from the germline J gene. The sample has other DNA sequences that encode this CDR3 too. This chain links TRBV19 with TRBJ2-4; maybe TRBD2 (6 bases). Per germline, CDR1 FNHDT and CDR2 SITEND (reference sequence). Trimming removed 5 bases at V and 0 bases at J, with 7 bases between. This CDR3 spans 13 amino acids. The part of the CDR3 DNA that was read is TGTGCCAGCAGACTGGGTAGTCAAAAC. Translated, it gives CASRLGSQN. The CDR3 in its entirety is CASRLGSQNTLYF.

Comments on this clone: All gene names here are mouse names. The read ends 4 residues shy of where the CDR3 ends; the end is completed using the germline J gene. The chain has TRBV13-1 and TRBJ2-3; D possibly corresponds to TRBD2 (6 bases). CDR3 size: 16 residues. Germline CDR1 NSHNY, CDR2 SYGAGN. V was clipped by 2 bases and J by 0 bases, with 13 bases between them. CDR3 protein: CASSELLGSSAETLYF. Incomplete CDR3 DNA: TGTGCCAGCAGTGAGCTCCTGGGGTCTAGTGCAGAA.

This clone has a handful of counts. These gene names are mouse names. Coverage ceases 4 residues before the CDR3 finishes, and the germline J gene fills in the end. This chain uses TRBV17 with TRBJ1-1; the match to TRBD1 covers 7 bases. V lost 0 bases and J lost 3; bases outside the gene matches: 10. The CDR3 totals 17 residues. From germline, CDR1 is MNHDT and CDR2 YYDKIL. CDR3 sequence: CASSRDQRGRVDTEVFF. The covered CDR3 bases are TGTGCTAGCAGTAGAGATCAGAGGGGGCGCGTGGACACA.

This clone was recorded many times. Germline and genes: mouse. The sample contains more than one DNA sequence encoding this CDR3. The CDR3 bases that were read are TGTGCTAGCAGTAGAAGGGACAGTAACTATGCT. It encodes CASSRRDSNYA. The full-length CDR3 reads as CASSRRDSNYAEQFF. The rearrangement uses TRBV17 and TRBJ2-1; 7 positions agree with TRBD1. The read comes to an end 4 residues before the CDR3 does, leaving the germline J gene to fill in the end. The germline CDR1 and CDR2 sequences are MNHDT and YYDKIL. The CDR3 is 15 amino acids. Germline trimming cut 2 bases from V and 0 bases from J; bases unmatched to any gene: 1.